At least ten counts were recorded for the clone carrying this T cell receptor beta chain. The target antigen is unknown. This entry is derived from a study of early T cells in non-severe SARS-CoV-2 infection. About the research overall: Whole-blood bulk RNA, unsorted, was sequenced, and chains were unpaired.

Attachment of unique molecular identifiers was made to individual cDNA molecules. TCRdb independently ran MiXCR on the 5' RACE reads; one entry per CDR3 protein. Here the sample spans about 26,000 distinct CDR3 sequences, 4% to 4.5% being singletons. Points from the study as a whole: A preference for anti-spike CD8 responses marked VDJdb matching, which missed private and CD4 specificities.

V lost 0 bases, J lost 0 bases, and 3 bases lay in between. Per the germline V gene, CDR1 is LGHDT and CDR2 is YNNKEL (reference sequence). This CDR3 contains 14 residues. Sequenced material: whole blood. The clonotype originates from an adult who was a healthcare worker with PCR-confirmed SARS-CoV-2 infection or an uninfected control (not recorded which). The chain joins TRBV3-1 to TRBJ2-1; D is unclear. The CDR3 sequence is CASSQDSSYNEQFF. The CDR3 DNA reads TGTGCCAGCAGCCAAGACTCCTCCTACAATGAGCAGTTCTTC.